This T cell receptor (beta chain) was obtained from a study of blood T cell repertoires in COVID-19. Only in-frame clones appear in the TCRdb table, and some are missing; sequencing was by immunoSEQ multiplex PCR. The sample has about 200,000 clones; about nine tenths are singletons. Germline V CDR1 and CDR2: SGHRS, YFSETQ. CDR3 length: 16 residues. J was trimmed by 0 bases and V by 4 bases; bases with no gene match: 8. This sequence joins TRBV5-1 and TRBJ2-3; TRBD1 agrees at 7 bases. Specimen: peripheral blood. This sequence was found in a man in his forties or fifties with acute or convalescent COVID-19. CDR3 protein: CASSRWTGASTDTQYF. The CDR3 DNA sequence: TGCGCCAGCAGCAGGTGGACAGGCGCGAGCACAGATACGCAGTATTTT.